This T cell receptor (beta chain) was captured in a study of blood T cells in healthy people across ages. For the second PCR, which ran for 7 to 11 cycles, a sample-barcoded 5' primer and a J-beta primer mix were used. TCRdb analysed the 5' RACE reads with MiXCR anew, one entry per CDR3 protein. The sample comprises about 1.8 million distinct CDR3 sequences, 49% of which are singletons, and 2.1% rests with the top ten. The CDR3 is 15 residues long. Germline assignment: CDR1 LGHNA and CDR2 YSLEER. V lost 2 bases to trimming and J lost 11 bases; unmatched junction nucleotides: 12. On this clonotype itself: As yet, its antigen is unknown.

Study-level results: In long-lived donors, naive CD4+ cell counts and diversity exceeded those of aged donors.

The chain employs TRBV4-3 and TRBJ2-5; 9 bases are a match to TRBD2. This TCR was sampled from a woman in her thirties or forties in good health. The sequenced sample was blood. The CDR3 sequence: CASSQSGGSRNEQYF. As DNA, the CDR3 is TGCGCCAGCAGCCAAAGCGGGGGGTCCAGGAATGAGCAGTACTTC.